The next 3 T cell receptor beta chains were all read from a single sample in a study of identical twins. From the 5' RACE reads, TCRdb called clonotypes with MiXCR, one entry per CDR3 protein. The table lists under 250,000 distinct CDR3 sequences, roughly 12% of them singletons. These sequences were also reported in another study, on yellow fever vaccine responses in identical twins.

Material: memory (CD45RO+) T cells sorted from blood. Receptors were obtained from a woman in her late teens or twenties in good health.

The chain carries TRBV6-2 or TRBV6-3 and TRBJ1-1, with D possibly TRBD1 on 6 matching bases. The CDR3 loop spans 12 amino acids. CDR1 is MNHEY, CDR2 SVGEGT, per germline. V lost 6 bases and J lost 8, with 13 bases in between. CDR3 nucleotides: TGTGCCAGCAGACGAGGGACACAGGAAGCTTTCTTT. Its translation is CASRRGTQEAFF.

This clonotype was seen a handful of times. The CDR3 bases are TGTGCCAGCAGCGCTCACAGGCTCAATGAGCAGTTCTTC. Translation: CASSAHRLNEQFF. V usage is TRBV7-2 and J usage is TRBJ2-1, with a possible D match to TRBD1 (5 bases). V gave up 5 bases and J gave up 6 bases, with 11 bases separating them. The CDR3 totals 13 residues. Germline assignment: CDR1 SGHTA and CDR2 FQGNSA.

This clonotype was counted only a few times. This rearrangement joins TRBV20-1 to TRBJ2-7, with 9 bases matching TRBD2. Germline values: CDR1 DFQATT, CDR2 SNEGSKA (reference sequence). V was pared by 2 bases and J by 3 bases, with 5 bases of the junction left unmatched. CDR3 length: 14 residues. CDR3: CSARSSGGIYEQYF. The CDR3 DNA reads as TGCAGTGCTAGAAGTAGCGGGGGTATCTACGAGCAGTACTTC.